The rows below give T cell receptor beta chains drawn from one sample of a study of CD8+CD57+ T cells in acquired aplastic anemia. TCRdb reprocessed the reads with MiXCR, giving one entry per CDR3 protein. The sample records some 150,000 distinct CDR3 sequences, 70% to 75% being singletons. The material sequenced was sorted CD4+, CD8+, or CD8+CD57+ T cells (not recorded which) from PBMCs. The receptors stem from a human donor with aplastic anemia. The CDR3 runs from the conserved cysteine through the conserved F or W. D genes are given only for firm matches. Part of the rows lack a size; the others show once, few, many or a class for expanded clones.

>-|14|TRBV20-1|TRBJ1-5|TRBD1
TGCAGTGCTAAAGCTGGACAGGGGCATCAGCCCCAGCATTTT
CSAKAGQGHQPQHF
>-|15|TRBV12-3/TRBV12-4|TRBJ2-1|-
TGTGCCAGCACCCCTCAGGGGTTTCGCCACAATGAGCAGTTCTTC
CASTPQGFRHNEQFF
>-|14|TRBV20-1|TRBJ2-5|TRBD2
TGCAGTGCGCCCGGACTAGCGGGGGGAGAGACCCAGTACTTC
CSAPGLAGGETQYF
>-|14|TRBV29-1|TRBJ1-2|-
TGCAGCGTGGGAGTGGGAGGGGAGAGCTATGGCTACACCTTC
CSVGVGGESYGYTF
>-|14|TRBV5-5|TRBJ1-5|TRBD1
TGTGCCAGCAGCGGGGGGGACAGATGGCAGCCCCAGCATTTT
CASSGGDRWQPQHF
>few|13|TRBV20-1|TRBJ2-1|-
TGCAGTGCTACAGGGAGCTCCTACAATGAGCAGTTCTTC
CSATGSSYNEQFF
>-|16|TRBV7-6|TRBJ2-1|TRBD2
TGTGCCAGCAGCATCGGACTAGCGGGAGTGGGTAATGAGCAGTTCTTC
CASSIGLAGVGNEQFF
>-|15|TRBV15|TRBJ1-5|-
TGTGCCACCAGCGCTCACCGGGACAGCAATCAGCCCCAGCATTTT
CATSAHRDSNQPQHF
>few|14|TRBV9|TRBJ2-7|-
TGTGCCAGCAGCGACCGGGACAAGACCTACGAGCAGTACTTC
CASSDRDKTYEQYF
>-|12|TRBV25-1|TRBJ2-2|-
TGTGCCAGCAGTCGCGTGATCGGGGAGCTGTTTTTT
CASSRVIGELFF
>few|14|TRBV7-6|TRBJ2-7|TRBD1
TGTGCCAGCAGCCGGGGACAGGGCCCCTACGAGCAGTACTTC
CASSRGQGPYEQYF
>-|15|TRBV20-1|TRBJ2-3|TRBD1
TGCAGTGCTACTCCGGGACAGGGGCTGGGAGATACGCAGTATTTT
CSATPGQGLGDTQYF
>-|15|TRBV19|TRBJ1-5|-
TGCGCCAGCAGCCCCGTCCAGAACAGCAATCAGCCCCAGCATTTT
CASSPVQNSNQPQHF
>-|13|TRBV20-1|TRBJ2-3|-
TGCAGTGCTAGAGATCCGAAGGGAGATACGCAGTATTTT
CSARDPKGDTQYF
>-|13|TRBV12-3/TRBV12-4|TRBJ1-2|-
TGTGCCAGCAGTCCCTCGGAGGGCCTTGGCTACACCTTC
CASSPSEGLGYTF
>-|13|TRBV10-3|TRBJ2-1|-
TGTGCCATCAGTGGGAAATACTACAATGAGCAGTTCTTC
CAISGKYYNEQFF
>-|12|TRBV24-1|TRBJ2-1|-
TGTGCCACCAGTGATCTGAACAGGTCGCAGTTCTTC
CATSDLNRSQFF
>-|13|TRBV20-1|TRBJ1-6|TRBD1
TGCAGTGCTGTGACAGGGGTAGGTTCACCCCTCCACTTT
CSAVTGVGSPLHF
>-|16|TRBV5-1|TRBJ2-5|-
TGCGCCAGCAGCTTGAATGGTCGGCAGGGCAACGAGACCCAGTACTTC
CASSLNGRQGNETQYF
>-|19|TRBV15|TRBJ2-7|TRBD1
TGTGCCACCAGCAGCTTTATACAAAATCCCCGGGACAGGGGTGGGGAGCAGTACTTC
CATSSFIQNPRDRGGEQYF
>-|13|TRBV2|TRBJ1-2|-
TGTGCCAGCAGTGCAGACATAAACTATGGCTACACCTTC
CASSADINYGYTF
>-|17|TRBV24-1|TRBJ1-6|TRBD1
TGTGCCACCAGTGGTACGACAGGGGGCGTGAAGAATTCACCCCTCCACTTT
CATSGTTGGVKNSPLHF
>-|13|TRBV5-1|TRBJ1-1|-
TGCGCCAGCAGCTTAACAGGGCGCACTGAAGCTTTCTTT
CASSLTGRTEAFF
>once|13|TRBV2|TRBJ2-7|-
TGTGCCAGCACCCCCTGGGTGGTCCGCGGGCAGTACTTC
CASTPWVVRGQYF